The 9 T cell receptor beta chains below come from one sample, sequenced in a study of pediatric ulcerative colitis. Assay: immunoSEQ multiplex PCR; the TCRdb copy retains only in-frame clones and omits some. This sample has approximately 40,000 clones, with around three quarters found just once. Rectal tissue came from one to two pinch biopsies taken at colonoscopy. The sequencing sample was made of gut tissue. The receptors stem from a boy aged 5-17 years with moderate ulcerative colitis.

This clone was found a few times. The rearrangement links TRBV18 to TRBJ1-5; D remains unclear. Germline V gene sequence: CDR1 KGHSH, CDR2 LQKENI. The CDR3 contains 15 residues. Trimming removed 3 bases at V and 3 bases at J, with 12 bases between. CDR3 loop: CASSPVGDFNQPQHF. For the CDR3, the DNA is TGTGCCAGCTCACCGGTCGGGGATTTCAATCAGCCCCAGCATTTT. The full variable domain, rest sourced from reference TRBV18 and TRBJ1-5, is NAGVMQNPRHLVRRRGQEARLRCSPMKGHSHVYWYRQLPEEGLKFMVYLQKENIIDESGMPKERFSAEFPKEGPSILRIQQVVRGDSAAYFCASSPVGDFNQPQHFGDGTRLSIL.

V usage is TRBV19 and J usage is TRBJ1-5, with 7 bases identical to TRBD1. With V trimmed by 7 bases and J by 7 bases, 13 bases remained unmatched. This CDR3 has 15 residues. CDR1 LNHDA and CDR2 SQIVND come from the germline V gene (reference sequence). The CDR3 loop is CASTEGTAGQQPQHF. The DNA of the CDR3 is TGTGCCAGTACTGAAGGGACAGCAGGACAGCAGCCCCAGCATTTT.

This clone was seen only a few times. The rearrangement links TRBV7-2 to TRBJ1-2; 8 bases line up with TRBD1. J was trimmed by 7 bases and V by 1 base; bases with no gene match: 5. The CDR3 has 14 amino acids. Germline loops: CDR1 SGHTA, CDR2 FQGNSA. As DNA, the CDR3 is TGTGCCAGCAGCTTAGTAGGACAGGGTGCTGGCTACACCTTC. Its translation is CASSLVGQGAGYTF.

The V and J genes are TRBV7-9 and TRBJ2-1; the match to TRBD2 covers 8 bases. Germline-derived CDR1 and CDR2 are SEHNR and FQNEAQ (reference sequence). The CDR3 sequence is 15 residues long. Losses at the gene ends were 1 base for V and 7 bases for J; bases not matched to a gene: 6. CDR3 in amino acids: CASSLEAGGENEQFF. The CDR3 nucleotides are TGTGCCAGCAGCTTAGAGGCGGGAGGCGAAAATGAGCAGTTCTTC.

The chain joins TRBV7-8 to TRBJ2-5; D remains ambiguous. V dropped 1 base and J dropped 3 bases, with 15 bases sitting between them. Germline values: CDR1 SGHVS, CDR2 FQNEAQ. The length of the CDR3 is 16 residues. The DNA of the CDR3 is TGTGCCAGCAGCTTAGGGCCACTTAATGGGGAAGAGACCCAGTACTTC. Translation: CASSLGPLNGEETQYF.

The count of this clone is one. This chain connects TRBV30 to TRBJ2-7; D is uncertain. CDR1 is GTSNPN and CDR2 is SVGIG in the germline V gene (reference sequence). This CDR3 is built from 14 residues. CDR3 DNA sequence: TGTGCTGTTGTAAGTCTTGACACAAGCTACGAGCAGTACTTC. Amino acids: CAVVSLDTSYEQYF.

In its sample, this clone was seen a few times. The rearrangement links TRBV19 to TRBJ2-7; D is undetermined. Trimming cost V 3 bases and J 4 bases, with 16 bases left between them. Germline V gives CDR1 LNHDA, CDR2 SQIVND (reference sequence). The CDR3 extends over 15 amino acids. CDR3 sequence reads: CASSILTPLGYEQYF. For the CDR3, the DNA is TGTGCCAGTAGTATCCTGACCCCTTTAGGGTACGAGCAGTACTTC.

J is TRBJ1-1 and V is TRBV28; possibly TRBD1 for D (6 bases). This CDR3 contains 14 residues. Germline V lookup: CDR1 MDHEN, CDR2 SYDVKM. Trimming cost V 2 bases and J 3 bases, with 10 bases left between them. CDR3 sequence: CASSLMGADTEAFF. In nucleotides, the CDR3 is TGTGCCAGCAGTTTAATGGGGGCCGACACTGAAGCTTTCTTT.

Only a few counts were recorded for this clone. V is TRBV6-1 and J is TRBJ2-2, with TRBD2 identical over 12 bases. With 1 base clipped from V and 7 bases from J, the junction kept 7 bases outside the gene matches. CDR1 is MNHNS and CDR2 is SASEGT in the germline V gene. CDR3 length: 17 residues. CDR3 nucleotides: TGTGCCAGCAGTGAAGAGGCTAGCGGGAGGGCCGGCGGGGAGCTGTTTTTT. Translation: CASSEEASGRAGGELFF.